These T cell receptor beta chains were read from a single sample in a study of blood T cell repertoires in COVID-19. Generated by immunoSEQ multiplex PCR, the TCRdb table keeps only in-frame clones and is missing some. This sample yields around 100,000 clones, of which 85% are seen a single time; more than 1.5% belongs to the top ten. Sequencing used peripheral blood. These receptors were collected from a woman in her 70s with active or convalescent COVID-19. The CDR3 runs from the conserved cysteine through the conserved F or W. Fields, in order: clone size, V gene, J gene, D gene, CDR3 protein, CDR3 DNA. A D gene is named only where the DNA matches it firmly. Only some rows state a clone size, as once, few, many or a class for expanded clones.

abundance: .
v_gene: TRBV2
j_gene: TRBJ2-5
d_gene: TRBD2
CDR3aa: CAGSGLAGGAGTQYF
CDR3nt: TGTGCCGGCTCGGGACTAGCGGGGGGGGCTGGGACCCAGTACTTC

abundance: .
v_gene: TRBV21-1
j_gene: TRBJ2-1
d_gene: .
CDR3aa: CAIYPGGEGSYNEQFF
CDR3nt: TGTGCCATCTATCCGGGAGGGGAAGGCTCCTACAATGAGCAGTTCTTC

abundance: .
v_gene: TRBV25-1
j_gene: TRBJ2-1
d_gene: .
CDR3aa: CASSDAGVGNEQFF
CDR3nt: TGTGCCAGCAGTGATGCCGGGGTCGGTAATGAGCAGTTCTTC

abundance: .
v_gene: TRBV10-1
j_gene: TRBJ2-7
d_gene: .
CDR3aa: CATGNNPYEQYF
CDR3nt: TGCGCCACCGGGAACAACCCATATGAGCAGTACTTC

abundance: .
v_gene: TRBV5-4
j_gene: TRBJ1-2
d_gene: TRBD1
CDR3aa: CASSLGGQGARGYTF
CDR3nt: TGTGCCAGCAGCTTGGGGGGACAGGGGGCGCGGGGCTACACCTTC

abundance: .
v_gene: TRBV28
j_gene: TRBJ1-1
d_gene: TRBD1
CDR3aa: CASTSQGRNTEAFF
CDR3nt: TGTGCCAGCACTTCACAGGGGCGGAACACCGAAGCTTTCTTT

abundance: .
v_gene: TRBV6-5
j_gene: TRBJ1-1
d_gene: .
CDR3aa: CASRRDMSTEAFF
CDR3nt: TGTGCCAGCAGACGGGATATGAGCACTGAAGCTTTCTTT

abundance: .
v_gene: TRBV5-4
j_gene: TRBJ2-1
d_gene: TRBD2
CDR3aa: CASSLGGLAGPNEQFF
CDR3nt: TGTGCCAGCAGCTTGGGGGGACTAGCGGGACCCAATGAGCAGTTCTTC

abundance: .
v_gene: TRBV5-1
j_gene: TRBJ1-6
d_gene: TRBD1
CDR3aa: CASSLEGQNNSPLHF
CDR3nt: TGCGCCAGCAGCTTGGAGGGACAGAATAATTCACCCCTCCACTTT

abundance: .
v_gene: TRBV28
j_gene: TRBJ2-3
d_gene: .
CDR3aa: CASNLQGIPRWRGLTDTQYF
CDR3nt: TGTGCCAGCAATCTACAGGGGATCCCCCGTTGGCGGGGCCTCACAGATACGCAGTATTTT

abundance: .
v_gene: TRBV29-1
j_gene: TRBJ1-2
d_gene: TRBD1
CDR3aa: CSAAPGQGSGYTF
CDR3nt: TGCAGCGCTGCGCCGGGACAGGGAAGCGGCTACACCTTC

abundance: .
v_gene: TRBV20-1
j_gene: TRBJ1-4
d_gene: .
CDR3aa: CSASGAGLGNEKLFF
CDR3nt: TGCAGTGCTAGTGGTGCGGGGCTGGGTAATGAAAAACTGTTTTTT

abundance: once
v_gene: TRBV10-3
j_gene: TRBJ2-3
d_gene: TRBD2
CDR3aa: CAISESILSGETDTQYF
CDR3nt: TGTGCCATCAGTGAGTCGATATTAAGCGGGGAGACAGATACGCAGTATTTT

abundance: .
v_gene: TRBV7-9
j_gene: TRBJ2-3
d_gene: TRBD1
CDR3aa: CASSLGDSTTDTQYF
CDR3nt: TGTGCCAGCAGCTTAGGGGACAGCACCACAGATACGCAGTATTTT

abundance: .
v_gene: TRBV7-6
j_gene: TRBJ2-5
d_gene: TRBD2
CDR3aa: CASSLAPAGGGETQYF
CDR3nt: TGTGCCAGCAGCTTAGCCCCAGCGGGAGGTGGAGAGACCCAGTACTTC

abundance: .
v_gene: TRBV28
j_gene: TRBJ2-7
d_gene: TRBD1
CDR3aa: CASSSPGDRPYEQYF
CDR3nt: TGTGCCAGCAGTTCCCCTGGGGACAGGCCCTACGAGCAGTACTTC

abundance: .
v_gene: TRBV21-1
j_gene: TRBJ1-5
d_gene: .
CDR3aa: CASLPGSNQPQHF
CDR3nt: TGTGCCAGCCTTCCAGGGAGCAATCAGCCCCAGCATTTT

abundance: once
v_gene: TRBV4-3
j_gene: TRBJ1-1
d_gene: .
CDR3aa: CASSQDIRGNTEAFF
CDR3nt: TGCGCCAGCAGCCAAGATATTAGGGGGAACACTGAAGCTTTCTTT

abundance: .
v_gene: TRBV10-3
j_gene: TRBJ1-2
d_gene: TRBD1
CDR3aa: CAIRSRGRVIGGYGYTF
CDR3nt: TGTGCCATCAGATCGAGGGGGCGAGTGATTGGAGGCTATGGCTACACCTTC

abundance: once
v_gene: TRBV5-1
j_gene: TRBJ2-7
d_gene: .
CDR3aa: CASSQQGREQYF
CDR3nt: TGCGCCAGCAGCCAACAGGGTCGCGAGCAGTACTTC

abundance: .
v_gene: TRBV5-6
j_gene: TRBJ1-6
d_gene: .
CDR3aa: CASSLAGLGSPLHF
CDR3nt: TGTGCCAGCAGCTTGGCAGGACTTGGTTCACCCCTCCACTTT

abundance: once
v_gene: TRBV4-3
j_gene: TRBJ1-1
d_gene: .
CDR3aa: CASSQDAWDTPDTEAFF
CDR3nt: TGCGCCAGCAGCCAAGATGCGTGGGACACCCCTGACACTGAAGCTTTCTTT